This passage covers 9 T cell receptor beta chains from one sample sequenced in a study of blood T cells in healthy people across ages. With a J-beta primer mix and a sample-barcoded 5' primer, a second PCR ran about 6 to 11 cycles. MiXCR, run by TCRdb on the 5' RACE reads, gives a single entry per CDR3 protein. The sample comprises about 1.4 million distinct CDR3 sequences, 59% of which are singletons, and more than 6% rests with the top ten. Sample: blood. Receptors were obtained from a man aged 18 to 29 in good health.

This chain connects TRBV4-3 to TRBJ2-4; D is ambiguous. Matching the DNA end better, TRBJ2-7 makes the J call doubtful. Germline CDR1 and CDR2: LGHNA and YSLEER. CDR3 length: 15 residues. CDR3 loop: CASSQEVTGYYEQYF. The CDR3 DNA follows: TGCGCCAGCAGCCAAGAGGTAACGGGTTACTACGAGCAGTACTTC.

The CDR3, as DNA: TGTGCCAGCAGCTTAGTTCTGAGGAGGCATTCGGAGCTGTTTTTT. It codes for CASSLVLRRHSELFF. J is TRBJ2-2 and V is TRBV11-2; tentatively, D is TRBD2 (5 bases). Germline assignment: CDR1 SGHAT and CDR2 FQNNGV. The length of the CDR3 is 15 residues. V was trimmed by 1 base and J by 10 bases, leaving 16 bases between them.

The DNA of the CDR3 is TGTGCCAGCAGCGTAGCACGGACGAGCTCCTACGAGCAGTACTTC. It encodes CASSVARTSSYEQYF. The genes are TRBV9 and TRBJ2-7; D unresolved. Germline V lookup: CDR1 SGDLS, CDR2 YYNGEE. V was trimmed by 0 bases and J by 0 bases, leaving 10 bases between them. This CDR3 has 15 amino acids. The full variable domain, its missing parts supplied by reference TRBV9 and TRBJ2-7, is DSGVTQTPKHLITATGQRVTLRCSPRSGDLSVYWYQQSLDQGLQFLIQYYNGEERAKGNILERFSAQQFPDLHSELNLSSLELGDSALYFCASSVARTSSYEQYFGPGTRLTVT.

This chain links TRBV7-9 with TRBJ1-5; D not resolved. Germline V CDR1 and CDR2: SEHNR, FQNEAQ (reference sequence). V gave up 5 bases and J gave up 5 bases, with 10 bases separating them. The CDR3 has 13 amino acids. The CDR3 loop is CASSLTPDQPQHF. CDR3 sequence (DNA): TGTGCCAGCAGCCTAACCCCGGATCAGCCCCAGCATTTT.

The chain couples TRBV12-3 or TRBV12-4 to TRBJ1-2, with TRBD1 identical over 8 bases. The CDR3 is 15 amino acids. V lost 5 bases to trimming and J lost 4 bases; unmatched junction nucleotides: 9. CDR3: CASSPPTGAGYGYTF. In DNA form, the CDR3 reads TGTGCCAGCAGTCCACCGACAGGGGCGGGCTATGGCTACACCTTC.

This chain links TRBV29-1 with TRBJ2-3, with 8 positions matching TRBD2. The V and J ends lost 2 bases and 8 bases, in that order; junction bases with no gene match: 6. Germline assignment: CDR1 SQVTM and CDR2 ANQGSEA. The CDR3 consists of 13 residues. In nucleotides, the CDR3 is TGCAGCGTTGAACGCAGTGGACTAGCTACGCAGTATTTT. Its translation: CSVERSGLATQYF.

The CDR3 sequence: CASSLTGVVTNTEAFF. DNA for the CDR3: TGTGCCAGCAGTCTTACAGGGGTAGTAACGAACACTGAAGCTTTCTTT. The rearrangement uses TRBV28 and TRBJ1-1, with 7 nucleotides matching TRBD1. The V gene's germline CDR1 is MDHEN and CDR2 SYDVKM. After removal of 5 bases from V and 1 base from J, the junction contained 10 bases not matched to a gene. The CDR3 runs 16 residues.

The chain is built from TRBV19 and TRBJ2-1; 11 nucleotides match TRBD1. Trimming removed 5 bases from V and 11 bases from J; junction bases left unmatched: 8. The CDR3 has 14 amino acids. Per the germline V gene, CDR1 is LNHDA and CDR2 is SQIVND (reference sequence). CDR3: CASSFGQGAHQQFF. CDR3 nucleotide sequence: TGTGCCAGTAGTTTCGGACAGGGGGCGCACCAGCAGTTCTTC.

This sequence joins TRBV28 and TRBJ2-1; D gene unclear. The germline gives CDR1 MDHEN, CDR2 SYDVKM. Trimming took off 3 bases at V and 5 bases at J, with 8 bases between the two ends. The CDR3 spans 13 residues. This chain's CDR3 is CASSFAVNNEQFF. In DNA form, the CDR3 reads TGTGCCAGCAGTTTTGCGGTCAACAATGAGCAGTTCTTC.